This T cell receptor beta chain was retrieved from a study of shared clonotypes between healthy human individuals. Study details: A few men and a couple of women, aged 18 to 49, were donors.

The sample holds a few counts of this clone. One junction end does not reproduce the germline sequence, and a read error may be involved. This CDR3 is built from 16 residues. CDR1 is MGHRA, CDR2 YSYEKL, per germline. Unsorted PBMC replicate PCRs used approximately 290 ng DNA, around 29,000 T cell genomes. The repertoire was sequenced with immunoSEQ multiplex PCR; TCRdb's copy has only in-frame clones and lacks some. The table has around 510,000 clones, about 80% seen once; the top ten hold 9.5% to 15%. The source of this sequence is a woman in her thirties or forties in good health. Some clones in this sample may be carry-over from other donors' samples. What was sequenced was PBMCs. The chain uses TRBV4-1 and TRBJ1-2; TRBD1 aligns across 7 bases. CDR3 residues: CASSLTGAQVIDGYAF. CDR3 DNA sequence: TGCGCCAGCAGTCTCACAGGGGCCCAAGTTATAGATGGCTACGCCTTC.